This T cell receptor (beta chain) was documented in a study of identifying expanded T cells in peripheral blood. Germline CDR1 is SEHNR and CDR2 is FQNEAQ (reference sequence). V shed 4 bases and J 6 bases; nucleotides not matched to a gene: 5. The CDR3 runs 15 residues. Assay used: immunoSEQ multiplex PCR; TCRdb lists only in-frame clones, some missing. The sample has tens of thousands of clones, about four fifths seen once; the top ten hold around a sixth. The receptor was isolated from a person aged 18 to 70 in good health. V is TRBV7-9 and J is TRBJ1-6; 8 bases match TRBD1. The sequencing input was blood. The CDR3 nucleotides are TGTGCCAGCAGCTCCTCGACAGGGGCTAATTCACCCCTCCACTTT. The encoded protein is CASSSSTGANSPLHF.